This is a list of T cell receptor beta chains from one sample in a study of T cell changes during pregnancy in multiple sclerosis. Method: immunoSEQ multiplex PCR; TCRdb's copy keeps in-frame clones and lacks some. This table holds roughly 93,000 clones, around 94% found once. The specimen was peripheral blood, collected after pregnancy. Source of these receptors: a female donor with multiple sclerosis, enrolled in a pregnancy study. CDR3s include the opening cysteine and the closing phenylalanine or tryptophan. A D gene is named only where the DNA matches it firmly. Rows may omit the clone size; those that give it use once, few, many or a size class.

>NA|NA|TRBV5-1|TRBJ2-2|15
TGCGCCAGCAGCTTGGACAGACAAAGCACCGGGGAGCTGTTTTTT
CASSLDRQSTGELFF
>TRBD1|NA|TRBV19|TRBJ1-5|14
TGTGCCAGTAGTCCGGGACAGCTAAATCAGCCCCAGCATTTT
CASSPGQLNQPQHF
>NA|NA|TRBV5-8|TRBJ2-6|17
TGTGCCAGCAGCTTGATGAAGAGAACCTCTGGGGCCAACGTCCTGACTTTC
CASSLMKRTSGANVLTF
>TRBD2|NA|TRBV5-1|TRBJ2-2|15
TGCGCCAGCAGCTTGGGTCGGGAGGTCACCGGGGAGCTGTTTTTT
CASSLGREVTGELFF
>NA|NA|TRBV4-1|TRBJ1-1|16
TGCGCCAGCAGCCAAGGGCGGGCTCGAGGGAACACTGAAGCTTTCTTT
CASSQGRARGNTEAFF
>NA|NA|TRBV5-1|TRBJ1-3|18
TGCGCCAGCAGACGGGGGGAAGAGGGAGCGGGCCCTGGAAACACCATATATTTT
CASRRGEEGAGPGNTIYF
>NA|NA|TRBV25-1|TRBJ2-7|15
TGTGCCAGCAGTGGTTCTTTGGGGGCGGGCTACGAGCAGTACTTC
CASSGSLGAGYEQYF
>NA|NA|TRBV2|TRBJ1-5|13
TGTGCCAGCAGATGGGACATTAATCAGCCCCAGCATTTT
CASRWDINQPQHF
>NA|few|TRBV11-2|TRBJ2-7|12
TGTGCCAGCAGCCCTAGCTCCTACGAGCAGTACTTC
CASSPSSYEQYF
>NA|NA|TRBV30|TRBJ2-2|13
TGTGCCTGGAGAGGAGGGAGCACCGGGGAGCTGTTTTTT
CAWRGGSTGELFF
>NA|NA|TRBV2|TRBJ1-1|15
TGTGCCAGCAGTGTCGTCGGCCGGGGAAACACTGAAGCTTTCTTT
CASSVVGRGNTEAFF
>NA|NA|TRBV27|TRBJ2-1|12
TGTGCCAGCAGGCTCTGGAGGGGAGAGCAGTTCTTC
CASRLWRGEQFF
>TRBD1|NA|TRBV5-4|TRBJ2-3|14
TGTGCCAGCAGCTCCGGGACAGGGGCCGATACGCAGTATTTT
CASSSGTGADTQYF
>NA|NA|TRBV6-5|TRBJ2-7|13
TGTGCCAGCAGACGGGAAGGGTCCTACGAGCAGTACTTC
CASRREGSYEQYF
>NA|many|TRBV7-8|TRBJ1-1|14
TGTGCCAGCAGCTTAGCGGAAATCGGGACTGAAGCTTTCTTT
CASSLAEIGTEAFF
>TRBD1|few|TRBV4-2|TRBJ1-1|14
TGTGCCAGCAGCCAAGTAGACAGGGCCCCTGAAGCTTTCTTT
CASSQVDRAPEAFF
>NA|NA|TRBV5-1|TRBJ2-5|13
TGCGCCAGCAGCTTTACAGGACAAGAGACCCAGTACTTC
CASSFTGQETQYF
>NA|once|TRBV4-1|TRBJ1-2|15
TGCGCCAGCAGCCAAGATCGGGCCAGGGGAGTTGGCTACACCTTC
CASSQDRARGVGYTF
>TRBD1|NA|TRBV7-2|TRBJ2-1|14
TGTGCCAGCAGCTTCGATAACAGGGGCAATGAGCAGTTCTTC
CASSFDNRGNEQFF
>TRBD1|few|TRBV2|TRBJ2-7|15
TGTGCCAGCAGCAAGAGTGGGGACAGGGGGCTTGAGCAGTACTTC
CASSKSGDRGLEQYF
>NA|NA|TRBV7-5|TRBJ2-2|17
TGTGTCAGAAGCCTGGGACTAGCCGATGGGGGCACCGGGGAGCTGTTTTTT
CVRSLGLADGGTGELFF
>TRBD2|NA|TRBV14|TRBJ2-3|15
TGTGCCAGCAGCCAGGGACTAGCGGGAACAGATACGCAGTATTTT
CASSQGLAGTDTQYF
>NA|NA|TRBV14|TRBJ2-7|12
TGTGCCAGCAGCCAAGAACTCTACGAGCAGTACTTC
CASSQELYEQYF
>TRBD1|NA|TRBV5-4|TRBJ1-4|16
TGTGCCAGCAGCTTGGCGGATGGGACAGGGGATGAAAAACTGTTTTTT
CASSLADGTGDEKLFF
>NA|NA|TRBV5-6|TRBJ2-1|13
TGTGCCAGCAGCCCTAGCGACTACAATGAGCAGTTCTTC
CASSPSDYNEQFF